This TCR beta chain appears in the sequencing data of a study of shared clonotypes between healthy human individuals. J was trimmed by 2 bases and V by 3 bases; bases with no gene match: 7. The germline V gene encodes CDR1 SGHKS and CDR2 YYEKEE (reference sequence). The CDR3 covers 15 residues. The deep-level immunoSEQ assay was used. Some clones are missing from TCRdb's copy, which holds only in-frame ones; the method was immunoSEQ multiplex PCR. The sample contains around 480,000 clones, approximately 79% of which appear only once. The clonotype comes from a woman between 40 and 50 years old in good health. Some clones in this sample may be carry-over from other donors' samples. The sample comprised PBMCs. The chain employs TRBV5-5 and TRBJ2-5, with 7 bases identical to TRBD1. CDR3 coding DNA: TGTGCCAGCAGCTCCTTCAGGACAGGACAAGAGACCCAGTACTTC. It yields the protein CASSSFRTGQETQYF.